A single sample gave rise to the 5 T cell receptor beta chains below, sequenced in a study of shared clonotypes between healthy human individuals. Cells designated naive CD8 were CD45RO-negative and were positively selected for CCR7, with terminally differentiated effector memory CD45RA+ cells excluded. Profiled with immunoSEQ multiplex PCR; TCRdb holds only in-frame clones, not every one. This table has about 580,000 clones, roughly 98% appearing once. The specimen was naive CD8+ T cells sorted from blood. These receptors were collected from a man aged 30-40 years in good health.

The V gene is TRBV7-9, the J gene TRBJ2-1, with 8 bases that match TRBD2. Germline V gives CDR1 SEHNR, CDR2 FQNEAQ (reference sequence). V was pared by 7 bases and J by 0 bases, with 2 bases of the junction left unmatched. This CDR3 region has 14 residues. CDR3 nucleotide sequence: TGTGCCAGCAAGCGGGAGAGCTCCTACAATGAGCAGTTCTTC. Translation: CASKRESSYNEQFF.

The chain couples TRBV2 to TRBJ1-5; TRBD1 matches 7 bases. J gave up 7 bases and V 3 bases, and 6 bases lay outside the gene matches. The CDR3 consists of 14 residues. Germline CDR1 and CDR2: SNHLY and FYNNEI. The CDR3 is CASSDSPGGQPQHF. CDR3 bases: TGTGCCAGCAGTGATTCGCCAGGGGGACAGCCCCAGCATTTT.

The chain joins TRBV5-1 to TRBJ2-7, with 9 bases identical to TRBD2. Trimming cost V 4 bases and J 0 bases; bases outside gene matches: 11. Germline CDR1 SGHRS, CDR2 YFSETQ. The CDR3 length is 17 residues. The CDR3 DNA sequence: TGCGCCAGCAGCGCGGGACTAGCCCAAACCAACTCCTACGAGCAGTACTTC. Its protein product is CASSAGLAQTNSYEQYF.

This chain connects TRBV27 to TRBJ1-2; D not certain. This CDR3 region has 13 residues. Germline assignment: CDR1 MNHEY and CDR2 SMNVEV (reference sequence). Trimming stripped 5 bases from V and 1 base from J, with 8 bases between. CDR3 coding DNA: TGTGCCAGCAGTCAAGACCTTAACTATGGCTACACCTTC. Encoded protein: CASSQDLNYGYTF.

In DNA, the CDR3 is TGCGCCAGCAGCGTTGGCCAGGGTTCCTACGAGCAGTACTTC. It translates to CASSVGQGSYEQYF. The chain links TRBV5-1 to TRBJ2-7; D is perhaps TRBD1 (5 bases). The CDR3 spans 14 residues. The V gene's germline CDR1 is SGHRS and CDR2 YFSETQ. Deletions cut 4 bases from V and 1 base from J, with 12 bases between.